This T cell receptor beta chain was recorded in a study of beta chain features in type 1 diabetes. Trimming took 4 bases from V and 1 from J, leaving 12 bases between them. CDR3 size: 14 residues. The germline V gene has CDR1 GTSNPN and CDR2 SVGIG (reference sequence). Study-wide results and limits: A pattern of fewer insertions and more deletions at VDJ junctions was seen in type 1 diabetes patients. Possibly, sequencing cDNA over-represented cells that had high TCR expression levels. Type 1 diabetes patients had moderately but significantly shorter TCRB CDR3s in all four CD4+ subsets.

Comments on this clone: As yet, its antigen is unknown.

Expressed TCRB transcripts were sequenced after all isolated RNA was converted to cDNA. The method was immunoSEQ multiplex PCR; TCRdb's version includes in-frame clones alone and lacks a portion of them. The sample shows about 650,000 clones, 12% of them seen only once. The TCR was taken from a man under 40 with type 1 diabetes. The sequenced sample consisted of naive CD4+ T cells from blood. The chain employs TRBV30 and TRBJ2-3; tentative D call: TRBD2 (7 bases). The CDR3 region has the DNA TGTGCCTGGACCTTAGGGGGGGGCACAGATACGCAGTATTTT. This codes for CAWTLGGGTDTQYF.